These 9 T cell receptor beta chains share one sample of origin, sequenced in a study of T cell changes during pregnancy in multiple sclerosis. Some clones are missing from TCRdb's copy, which holds only in-frame ones; the method was immunoSEQ multiplex PCR. The repertoire holds 40,000 or so clones, with roughly nine tenths as singletons. This material consisted of CD4+ T cells from peripheral blood mononuclear cells, taken in the third trimester of pregnancy. The receptors here all came from a female donor in good health, enrolled as a control in a pregnancy study.

J is TRBJ2-1 and V is TRBV18, with D perhaps TRBD1 (5 bases). Trimming removed 1 base from V and 9 bases from J, with 13 bases in between. The CDR3 consists of 14 residues. Germline V CDR1 and CDR2: KGHSH, LQKENI. The CDR3 loop reads CASSPQGLEGEQFF. CDR3 DNA: TGTGCCAGCTCACCACAGGGGTTAGAAGGTGAGCAGTTCTTC.

This clone was seen a single time. The chain has TRBV6-6 and TRBJ1-5; TRBD1 might be the D (5 bases). This CDR3 spans 14 amino acids. Deletions cut 6 bases from V and 4 bases from J, with 13 bases between. Germline V CDR1 and CDR2: MNHNY, SVGAGI (reference sequence). The CDR3 reads CASSLGGTNQPQHF. The CDR3 DNA sequence: TGTGCCAGCAGCCTTGGGGGGACTAATCAGCCCCAGCATTTT.

V and J are TRBV18 and TRBJ2-1, with D maybe TRBD2 (5 bases). The CDR3 has 14 residues. The V end was cut by 6 bases, the J end by 8 bases, with 17 bases between. Germline V lookup: CDR1 KGHSH, CDR2 LQKENI. This CDR3 is CASSHPGRRDEQFF. CDR3 nucleotide sequence: TGTGCCAGCTCCCACCCAGGCCGGCGGGATGAGCAGTTCTTC.

The genes are TRBV11-2 and TRBJ1-5, with TRBD1 matching 7 bases. This CDR3 region has 16 residues. Trimming took 5 bases from V and 3 from J; bases not matched to a gene: 10. Germline CDR1 SGHAT, CDR2 FQNNGV. This CDR3 reads CASSKQGTVSNQPQHF. The DNA for the CDR3 is TGTGCCAGCAGCAAACAGGGGACGGTCTCCAATCAGCCCCAGCATTTT.

The chain's CDR3 is CAWPGGAGNTIYF. The CDR3 DNA is TGTGCCTGGCCAGGGGGCGCGGGAAACACCATATATTTT. This chain joins TRBV30 and TRBJ1-3; 8 positions match TRBD1. CDR3 length: 13 residues. The germline V gene has CDR1 GTSNPN and CDR2 SVGIG (reference sequence). The junction had 4 bases not matched to a gene; V was cut back by 5 bases and J by 4 bases.

This clone was seen only once. The gene calls are TRBV10-3 and TRBJ1-2, with a possible D match to TRBD1 (5 bases). Germline V gives CDR1 ENHRY, CDR2 SYGVKD. There are 13 residues in the CDR3. V was trimmed by 7 bases and J by 6 bases, leaving 15 bases between them. The CDR3 sequence: CAITPGVGNGYTF. In DNA form, the CDR3 reads TGTGCCATCACTCCGGGGGTAGGGAATGGCTACACCTTC.

The genes are TRBV2 and TRBJ1-6; tentatively, D is TRBD1 (5 bases). V shed 5 bases and J shed 9 bases, with 14 bases lying between them. CDR3 length equals 14 residues. CDR1 SNHLY and CDR2 FYNNEI come from the germline V gene. CDR3 nucleotides: TGTGCCAGCAGTCCCACTCAGGGCCGTTCACCCCTCCACTTT. Translating gives CASSPTQGRSPLHF.

This rearrangement joins TRBV19 to TRBJ1-4, with D perhaps matching TRBD1 (6 bases). CDR1 and CDR2 (germline): LNHDA, SQIVND (reference sequence). Deletions cut 6 bases from V and 5 bases from J, with 19 bases between. The CDR3 has 16 residues. This CDR3 is CASRGGPGRRNEKLFF. The CDR3 coding sequence is TGTGCCAGTAGAGGGGGTCCGGGACGTCGGAATGAAAAACTGTTTTTT.

The genes are TRBV9 and TRBJ2-7; D possibly corresponds to TRBD2 (5 bases). The V and J ends lost 0 bases and 5 bases respectively, with 18 bases between them. This CDR3 has 16 amino acids. CDR1 and CDR2 from the germline V gene are SGDLS and YYNGEE. The CDR3 here is CASSVAPGGLLNEQYF. DNA of the CDR3: TGTGCCAGCAGCGTAGCGCCCGGAGGCCTCCTAAACGAGCAGTACTTC.